This TCR beta chain was sequenced for a study of CD8 T cells in ankylosing spondylitis. Study conclusions and caveats: As for the disease-linked clones, they showed a CD8+ phenotype and occurred at relatively low frequencies in peripheral blood. Within matched ankylosing spondylitis synovial fluid, disease-linked clones were reportedly significantly enriched. Reactive arthritis synovial fluid and blood previously showed some of these motif variants. Several highly homologous variants formed a TCR beta motif that appeared characteristic of ankylosing spondylitis blood.

TCRdb independently ran MiXCR on the 5' RACE reads; one entry per CDR3 protein. The sample lists 240,000 or so distinct CDR3 sequences, 8% to 9.5% seen once, with under 7.5% in the top ten. This clonotype was recorded a few times. Its antigen is not known. V trimming: 4 bases; J trimming: 7 bases; junction bases outside the gene matches: 9. Germline CDR1 and CDR2: SGHRS and YFSETQ. The CDR3 consists of 15 residues. This clonotype was obtained from a male donor with ankylosing spondylitis or in good health (not recorded which). The V call is TRBV5-1, the J call TRBJ2-1; 9 bases fit TRBD2. Sequencing input: blood, either unsorted or a sorted T cell fraction (not recorded which). The CDR3 is CASSPSGAGWNEQFF. The CDR3 nucleotides are TGCGCCAGCAGCCCTAGCGGGGCGGGGTGGAATGAGCAGTTCTTC.